A single sample is the source of the 23 T cell receptor beta chains below, sequenced in a study of human CD8 memory T cell subsets. Investigators built TCR beta libraries using UMI-labeled 5' RACE. TCRdb re-called the 5' RACE reads and shows each CDR3 protein once, DNA omitted. In total, the table holds 10,000 or so distinct CDR3 sequences. The material sequenced was CD8+ stem-like memory T cells (TSCM and TCM) sorted from PBMCs. Indicated subset: stem-like memory CD8 T cells (TSTEM), CCR7+ PD-1- TIGIT-. The receptors stem from a human donor in good health.

The CDR3 region is CASSPGTSGVFTDTQYF. V and J are TRBV11-2 and TRBJ2-3; absent DNA, TCRdb's TRBD2 call cannot be checked. Per germline, CDR1 SGHAT and CDR2 FQNNGV. The length of the CDR3 is 17 residues.

This chain connects TRBV7-9 to TRBJ2-1. This CDR3 is built from 12 residues. Germline CDR1 is SEHNR and CDR2 is FQNEAQ (reference sequence). The CDR3 loop reads CASRFEHNEQFF.

The V call is TRBV6-2 or TRBV6-3, the J call TRBJ2-7; the TCRdb call, TRBD2, lacks DNA for checking. Germline V lookup: CDR1 MNHEY, CDR2 SVGEGT. The CDR3 runs 16 residues. CDR3 protein: CASVGTSGGLSYEQYF.

V is TRBV27 and J is TRBJ2-5; without DNA, the TCRdb call of TRBD1 cannot be checked. The CDR3 is 15 residues long. Germline loops: CDR1 MNHEY, CDR2 SMNVEV (reference sequence). CDR3 sequence: CASSSTGTGGLTQYF.

This clonotype counts as medium-sized by frequency. V gene TRBV29-1 combines with J gene TRBJ1-1; TCRdb reports TRBD1, a call that lacks DNA to check it against. Germline V CDR1 and CDR2: SQVTM, ANQGSEA. The CDR3 loop spans 11 amino acids. This chain's CDR3 is CSVRQGIEAFF.

This chain connects TRBV9 to TRBJ2-2; checking the TCRdb D call of TRBD2 is not possible without DNA. Germline-derived CDR1 and CDR2 are SGDLS and YYNGEE. The CDR3 extends over 16 amino acids. CDR3 sequence reads: CASSALAGLDTGELFF.

The chain has TRBV12-3 or TRBV12-4 and TRBJ2-5; TCRdb designates TRBD1, a call that cannot be tested without DNA. The length of the CDR3 is 14 residues. Here the CDR3 reads CASSPTGGGWTQYF.

The chain couples TRBV15 to TRBJ2-7; TCRdb calls TRBD2, which cannot be checked without DNA. The CDR3 length is 16 residues. Germline assignment: CDR1 LNHNV and CDR2 YYDKDF (reference sequence). The CDR3 reads CATSYPGGSGVYEQYF. Full variable domain (rest looked up from reference TRBV15 and TRBJ2-7): DAMVIQNPRYQVTQFGKPVTLSCSQTLNHNVMYWYQQKSSQAPKLLFHYYDKDFNNEADTPDNFQSRRPNTSFCFLDIRSPGLGDTAMYLCATSYPGGSGVYEQYFGPGTRLTVT.

The chain recombines TRBV5-6 with TRBJ2-7; TCRdb's D call, TRBD1, is unchecked because there is no DNA. Germline V gene data show CDR1 as SGHDT and CDR2 as YYEEEE. This CDR3 is built from 14 residues. CDR3 amino acids: CASSLARATYEQYF.

Its frequency marks this clonotype as medium-sized (0.01 to 0.1%). V is TRBV29-1 and J is TRBJ1-1. Germline V gene lookup returns CDR1 SQVTM and CDR2 ANQGSEA. The CDR3 is 12 amino acids. This CDR3 reads CSVVSEGGEAFF.

This clonotype is classed as medium-sized by frequency. The gene calls are TRBV12-3 or TRBV12-4 and TRBJ2-1; TCRdb reports TRBD1, a call that lacks DNA to check it against. This CDR3 is 17 amino acids long. The chain's CDR3 is CASIPTLDPHSYNEQFF.

V gene TRBV9 combines with J gene TRBJ2-7; as DNA is missing, the TRBD1 call by TCRdb cannot be tested. Germline V CDR1 and CDR2: SGDLS, YYNGEE. This CDR3 is built from 14 residues. The CDR3 spells CASTPGANGDEQYF.

The J gene is TRBJ2-4, the V gene TRBV10-1; TCRdb's D call of TRBD2 is untestable without DNA. Germline lookup yields CDR1 WNHNN and CDR2 SYGVQD (reference sequence). The CDR3 has 16 amino acids. This CDR3 reads CASSESLGLGENIQYF.

This rearrangement joins TRBV2 to TRBJ2-3; TCRdb outputs TRBD2, but without DNA this stays unchecked. CDR3 size: 14 residues. The V gene's germline CDR1 is SNHLY and CDR2 FYNNEI. CDR3: CAARVGRSTDTQYF.

The rearrangement joins TRBV24-1 to TRBJ2-7. CDR1 KGHDR and CDR2 SFDVKD come from the germline V gene. This CDR3 has 13 amino acids. CDR3 protein: CATSDGVSYEQYF.

The CDR3 spells CASSIGGYSDTQYF. The rearrangement links TRBV19 to TRBJ2-3. The CDR3 runs to 14 residues. CDR1 is LNHDA, CDR2 SQIVND, per germline (reference sequence). The complete variable domain, with remaining parts taken from reference TRBV19 and TRBJ2-3, reads DGGITQSPKYLFRKEGQNVTLSCEQNLNHDAMYWYRQDPGQGLRLIYYSQIVNDFQKGDIAEGYSVSREKKESFPLTVTSAQKNPTAFYLCASSIGGYSDTQYFGPGTRLTVL.

J is TRBJ2-3 and V is TRBV19; TCRdb returns TRBD2, unconfirmable since there is no DNA. CDR3 size: 14 residues. The germline CDR1 and CDR2 sequences are LNHDA and SQIVND (reference sequence). CDR3 amino acids: CASSTGTSTDTQYF.

The chain links TRBV2 to TRBJ1-6; TCRdb returns TRBD1, unconfirmable since there is no DNA. This CDR3 contains 13 residues. Germline V lookup: CDR1 SNHLY, CDR2 FYNNEI. The CDR3 sequence: CASSTGGWSPLHF.

V usage is TRBV12-3 or TRBV12-4 and J usage is TRBJ2-7. The CDR3 covers 13 residues. The CDR3 is CASSLGQGYEQYF.

Its frequency marks this clonotype as medium-sized. The chain recombines TRBV23-1 with TRBJ1-6. TRBV23-1 is known as an ORF, though its function is uncertain. The CDR3 is 16 residues long. The CDR3 loop reads CASRFAESSYNSPLHF.

The chain carries TRBV5-5 and TRBJ2-2; TCRdb returns TRBD1, unconfirmable since there is no DNA. Germline V gene sequence: CDR1 SGHKS, CDR2 YYEKEE (reference sequence). The CDR3 has 15 amino acids. CDR3: CASSPDRANTGELFF.

This chain connects TRBV20-1 to TRBJ2-1; without DNA, the TCRdb call of TRBD2 cannot be checked. CDR3 length equals 14 residues. Germline CDR1 and CDR2: DFQATT and SNEGSKA (reference sequence). This CDR3 reads CSAPPSGSLNEQFF.

The chain uses TRBV6-2 or TRBV6-3 and TRBJ1-1; TCRdb returns TRBD1, unconfirmable since there is no DNA. The CDR3 is made up of 13 amino acids. Per the germline V gene, CDR1 is MNHEY and CDR2 is SVGEGT. CDR3 amino acids: CASSEQGGSEAFF.